This paragraph reports one TCR beta chain. This clonotype has ten or more counts. Its antigen target is currently unknown. The record has no base qualities; no much larger clone is one base away. The entry originates in a study of regulatory T cells in long-lasting Graves disease (dated by TCRdb to the early 2020s). About the study as a whole: Patients with newly diagnosed Graves' disease had been on antithyroid drugs for under 3 months. Persistent Graves' disease patients were compared with newly diagnosed Graves' disease patients by peripheral blood TCR sequencing and RNA sequencing. The study was conducted in China and was registered as a clinical trial. A total of about 33 samples underwent TCR sequencing: about 13 from persistent and around 20 from newly diagnosed Graves' disease patients.

In the paper's terms, the time point label means: newly diagnosed GD, antithyroid drugs for less than 3 months. For both TCR sequencing and RNA sequencing, RNA was extracted from PBMCs using TRIzol. Graves' disease was diagnosed according to American Thyroid Association guidelines. Patients for the study were recruited at an endocrinology department in Xi'an, China. From each patient, around 9 milliliters of peripheral blood was collected into an EDTA anticoagulant tube. Ficoll Paque Plus density gradient separation was used to isolate PBMCs, and no further T cell sorting was performed. An Agilent 2100 Bioanalyzer and agarose gel were used to check RNA quality, while a NanoDrop 2000 measured RNA concentration. The library was obtained by multiplex PCR. These reads were obtained on an Illumina HiSeq 4000. CDR3 regions were amplified by Arm-PCR with iRepertoire HTBI primers to construct TCR beta libraries. PCR products were gel purified before sequencing. The authors processed their data as follows. Gene usage analysis of CDR3 amino acid clonotypes used the 62 TRBV and around 14 TRBJ segments found across samples. COPE and FqMerger were used to merge filtered high-quality paired reads into contigs. BLAST was used to align contigs to IMGT TRBV, TRBD and TRBJ reference genes, with CDR3 defined following IMGT. Any clonotype with a frequency above 0.1% was classified as a highly expanded clone. Shannon entropy served as the measure of repertoire diversity, while the Gini coefficient captured V-J evenness. A clonotype found in more than one individual was treated as public. Using fastp trimming at Q25 and MiXCR clonotype assembly, TCRdb reanalyzed the public sequencing data and kept in-frame beta chains. A single entry per CDR3 protein holds the most common genes and DNA from its merged rows. The V and J calls shown here were made by TCRdb, not taken from the authors' results. Here the sample has 550,000 or so distinct CDR3 sequences; 9.5% to 15% occur a single time. Jointly, the top ten make up about 8.9% of the sample.

CDR1 and CDR2 were assigned from the germline V gene (reference sequence) as WNHNN and SYGVQD. Reading from cysteine to phenylalanine, the CDR3 counts 13 amino acids. The entry retains the CDR3 DNA only, 39 bases that are in frame from base 1. The trim is 5 bases for V and 7 bases for J, with a gap of 15 bases between the germline ends. The paper as a whole reports these results and caveats: Only peripheral blood was studied, because thyroid tissue, the primary lesion, was inaccessible. The authors acknowledged the small sample size as a limitation that may reduce accuracy. Lower TCR Shannon entropy and fewer highly expanded clones were observed in persistent Graves' disease patients than in newly diagnosed patients, which suggested clonal expansion. TRBV28, TRBJ1-2 and TRBJ2-5 were preferentially used in persistent disease, while TRBV20-1 and TRBJ2-1 were favored in newly diagnosed disease. A larger number of public clonotypes was shared among persistent patients (fewer than 3,000) than among newly diagnosed patients (around 890). Sequencing and analysis were limited to the TCR beta chain.

These data also formed part of another study, on T cells in Graves' hyperthyroidism and ophthalmopathy. The second source states: Stable Graves' hyperthyroidism was defined as the absence of progression to ophthalmopathy over 18 months of follow-up. Hyperthyroidism patients were aged 18 to 65 years and newly diagnosed, with disease duration of less than 2 months. Any patient with an uncontrolled infection, another autoimmune disease, pregnancy or lactation was excluded. Diagnoses relied on clinical symptoms, serum thyroxine and TRAb, thyroid ultrasound and orbital computed tomography. The first round of RT-PCR for the TCR CDR3 was performed with the HTBI primer set and the Qiagen OneStep RT-PCR kit. Blood samples also contained most of the expanded thyroid clonotypes (frequency above 0.001), which suggests that blood repertoires may reflect thyroid immune responses. A 13 V-J signature model separated ophthalmopathy from stable hyperthyroidism, with approximately 87% sensitivity and approximately 81% specificity in cross-validation and 80%/75% in testing. During validation, the model predicted progression to ophthalmopathy a median of approximately 6.5 months ahead of onset, with roughly 65% sensitivity and 72.22% specificity. To identify distinguishing TCR V-J signatures, a discovery cohort of 90 to 100 patients was used, comprising 43 with Graves' ophthalmopathy and around 60 with stable Graves' hyperthyroidism. Prospective prediction of ophthalmopathy was tested in an independent validation cohort consisting of some 18 hyperthyroidism patients and 15 to 17 patients who later progressed to ophthalmopathy. The 95 to 100 discovery patients were randomly divided into training and test sets at a 7:3 ratio. In addition, the study compared T-cell repertoires in thyroid tissue and in blood from six Graves' hyperthyroidism patients. Once sampling was done, hyperthyroidism patients were given methimazole at a starting dose of 30 mg daily, whereas ophthalmopathy patients were given high-dose intravenous methylprednisolone. Libraries were constructed in a second round of multiplex PCR, after which size selection and purification were carried out. Sequencing of the libraries was done on an Illumina HiSeq2000 using paired-end 100 bp reads. SOAPnuke was used to process the raw data, with reads discarded if the reads contained adapters or uncalled bases, had a mean Phred below 15, or lacked an exact constant-primer or identifier match. High-quality paired reads were merged with COPE v1.2.5, and unique nucleotide sequences were defined as clonotypes. MiTCR v1.1 was used to align the clonotypes against IMGT TRBV, TRBD and TRBJ reference segments. Only V-J combinations with frequency above 0.0001, covering approximately 99% of repertoires, were analysed. The TCS score was defined as the ratio of F50 (clonal expansion) to E x V (chaos), calculated using BLOSUM62-based TCRdist between CDR3 peptides within each V-J. Welch's t-statistics and random forest reduced roughly 530 V-J features to 13, which were used in a naive Bayes classifier (R e1071). No statistical method was used to fix the sample size in advance, and group allocation was not hidden from the investigators. According to the paper, TCR Vbeta CDR3 sequencing was carried out on 135 peripheral blood samples, which came from more than 40 ophthalmopathy, approximately 78 hyperthyroidism and roughly 17 progressor patients.

The chain couples TRBV10-1 to TRBJ2-7, with TRBD1 tentatively as D gene (6 bases match). The receptor was isolated from a woman aged 25 to 39 with Graves disease. Donor details come from another sample of the same person, matched by shared clones. The specimen was peripheral blood mononuclear cells (PBMCs), collected at new diagnosis, from a patient treated with antithyroid drugs. The CDR3 has the sequence CASSLTGLGEQYF. The nucleotides read TGCGCCAGCAGTTTGACAGGTCTGGGAGAGCAGTACTTC.